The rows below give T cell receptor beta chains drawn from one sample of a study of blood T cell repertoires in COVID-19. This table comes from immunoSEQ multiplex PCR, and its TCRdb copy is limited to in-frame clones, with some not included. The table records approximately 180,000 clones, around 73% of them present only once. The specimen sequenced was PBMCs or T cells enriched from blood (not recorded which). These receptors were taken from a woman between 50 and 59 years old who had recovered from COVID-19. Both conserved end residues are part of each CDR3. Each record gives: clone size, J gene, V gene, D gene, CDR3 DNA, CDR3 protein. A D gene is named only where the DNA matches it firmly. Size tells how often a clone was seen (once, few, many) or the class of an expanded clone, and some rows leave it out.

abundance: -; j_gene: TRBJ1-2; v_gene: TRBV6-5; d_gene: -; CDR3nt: TGTGCCAGCAGTCGCGGGGGAGATTCTTATGGCTACACCTTC; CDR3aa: CASSRGGDSYGYTF
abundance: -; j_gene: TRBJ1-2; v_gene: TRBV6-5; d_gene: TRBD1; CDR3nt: TGTGCCACGGCTAACCCCGGGACAGCATATGGCTACACCTTC; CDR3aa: CATANPGTAYGYTF
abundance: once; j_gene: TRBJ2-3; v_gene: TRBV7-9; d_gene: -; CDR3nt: TGTGCCATCCCACAGGGTTGGGCAGATACGCAGTATTTT; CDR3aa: CAIPQGWADTQYF
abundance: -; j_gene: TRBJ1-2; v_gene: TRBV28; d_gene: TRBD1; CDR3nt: TGTGCCAGCAGATCCTGGACAGGGGTTTTTAGTGACTATGGCTACACCTTC; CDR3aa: CASRSWTGVFSDYGYTF
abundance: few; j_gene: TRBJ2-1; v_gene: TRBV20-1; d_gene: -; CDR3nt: TGCAGTGCTAGACGGGATGAGCAGTTCTTC; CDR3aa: CSARRDEQFF
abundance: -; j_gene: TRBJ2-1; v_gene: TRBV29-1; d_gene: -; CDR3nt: TGCAGCGTAGGTAGCTCGATCTACAATGAGCAGTTCTTC; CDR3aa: CSVGSSIYNEQFF
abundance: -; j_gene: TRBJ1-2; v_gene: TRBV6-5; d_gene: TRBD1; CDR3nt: TGTGCCAGCAGTTATCACGGGGCAGGGGGTGAATATGGCTACACCTTC; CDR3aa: CASSYHGAGGEYGYTF
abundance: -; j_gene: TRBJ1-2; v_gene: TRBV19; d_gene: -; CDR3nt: TGTGCCAGTAGTATGGCGGATTACGGCTATGGCTACACCTTC; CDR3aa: CASSMADYGYGYTF
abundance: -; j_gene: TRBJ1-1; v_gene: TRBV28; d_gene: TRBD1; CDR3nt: TGTGCCAGCAGTTTTGAGGCAGGGGGTGGAACTGAAGCTTTCTTT; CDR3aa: CASSFEAGGGTEAFF
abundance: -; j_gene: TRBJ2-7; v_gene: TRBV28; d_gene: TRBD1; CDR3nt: TGTGCCACCTCTAGGACAGGGGGCTCCTACGAGCAGTACTTC; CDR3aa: CATSRTGGSYEQYF
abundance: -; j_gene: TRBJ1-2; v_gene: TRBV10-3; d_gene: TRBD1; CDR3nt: TGTGCCATCAGTGGAGGACAGGGAGTAGCTAACTATGGCTACACCTTC; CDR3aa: CAISGGQGVANYGYTF
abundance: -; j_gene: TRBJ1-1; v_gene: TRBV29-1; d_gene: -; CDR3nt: TGCAGCGTTAGCCCGCGGGCAGGGGACAAGAACACTGAAGCTTTCTTT; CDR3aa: CSVSPRAGDKNTEAFF
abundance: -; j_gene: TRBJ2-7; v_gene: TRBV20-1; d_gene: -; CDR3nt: TGCAGTGCTAGTATCAGGGATATCCACGAGCAGTACTTC; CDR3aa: CSASIRDIHEQYF
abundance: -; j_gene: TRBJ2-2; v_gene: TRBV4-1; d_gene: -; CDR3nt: TGCGCCAGCAGCCAGGGAGACAGGATCAGGGGGGAGCTGTTTTTT; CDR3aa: CASSQGDRIRGELFF
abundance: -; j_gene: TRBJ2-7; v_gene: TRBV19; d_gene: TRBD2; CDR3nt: TGTGCCAGTACAAATGGGAGGGGATTGGGACTAGCGGGCCAAGAGCAGTACTTC; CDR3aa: CASTNGRGLGLAGQEQYF
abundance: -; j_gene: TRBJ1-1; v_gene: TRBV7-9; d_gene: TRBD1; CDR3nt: TGTGCCAGCAGCCCGGACAGGGATTTATACACTGAAGCTTTCTTT; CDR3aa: CASSPDRDLYTEAFF
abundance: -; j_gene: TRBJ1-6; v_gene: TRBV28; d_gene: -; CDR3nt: TGTGCCAGCAGGATGGAGCATCGATCGAATTCACCCCTCCACTTT; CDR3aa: CASRMEHRSNSPLHF
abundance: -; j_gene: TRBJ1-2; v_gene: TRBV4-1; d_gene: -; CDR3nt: TGCGCCAGCAGCCTTAGACGAGAACAAGCGATGCATGGCTACACCTTC; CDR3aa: CASSLRREQAMHGYTF
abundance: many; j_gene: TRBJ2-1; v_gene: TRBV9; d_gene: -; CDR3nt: TGTGCCAGCAGCGTAGATCCGACAAGCAATGAGCAGTTCTTC; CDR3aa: CASSVDPTSNEQFF
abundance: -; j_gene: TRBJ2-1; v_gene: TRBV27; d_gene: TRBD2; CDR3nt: TGTGCCAGCAGTTCGCGACTCAGCGGGAGTCCCTACAATGAGCAGTTCTTC; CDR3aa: CASSSRLSGSPYNEQFF
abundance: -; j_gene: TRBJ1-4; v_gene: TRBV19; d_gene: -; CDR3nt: TGTGCCAGTAGTCCCCGGAGGGATAATGAAAAACTGTTTTTT; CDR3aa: CASSPRRDNEKLFF
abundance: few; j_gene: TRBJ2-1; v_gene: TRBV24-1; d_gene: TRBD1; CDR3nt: TGTGCCACCAGTGAGGGAGCGGGGACAGGGCGTTACAATGAGCAGTTCTTC; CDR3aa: CATSEGAGTGRYNEQFF
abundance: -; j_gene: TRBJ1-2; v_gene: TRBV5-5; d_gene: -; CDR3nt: TGTGCCAGCAGCTCTACTCTAGCTAACTATGGCTACACCTTC; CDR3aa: CASSSTLANYGYTF
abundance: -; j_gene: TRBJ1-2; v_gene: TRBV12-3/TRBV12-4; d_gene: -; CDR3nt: TGTGCCAGCAGTTCGACAGAGACGTATGGCTACACCTTC; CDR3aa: CASSSTETYGYTF
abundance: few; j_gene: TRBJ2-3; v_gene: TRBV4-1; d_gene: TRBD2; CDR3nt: TGCGCCAGCAGCCCCCGACTAGCGGGAGGGCCCGTGTCAGATACGCAGTATTTT; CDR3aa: CASSPRLAGGPVSDTQYF
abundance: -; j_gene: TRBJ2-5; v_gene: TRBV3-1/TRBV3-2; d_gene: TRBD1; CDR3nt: TGTGCCAGCAGCCAAGACACAGGGGTCAGAGGAGAGACCCAGTACTTC; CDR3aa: CASSQDTGVRGETQYF
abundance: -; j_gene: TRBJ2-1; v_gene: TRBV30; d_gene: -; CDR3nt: TGTGCCTGGGTCACTTACAATGAGCAGTTCTTC; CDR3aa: CAWVTYNEQFF
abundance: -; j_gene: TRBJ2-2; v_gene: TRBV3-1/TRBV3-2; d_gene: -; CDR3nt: TGTGCCAGCAGCCCCCCGAGGCGCCCGGGAGGGGAGCTGTTTTTT; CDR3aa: CASSPPRRPGGELFF
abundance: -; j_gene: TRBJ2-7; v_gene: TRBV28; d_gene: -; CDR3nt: TGTGCCAGCAGTTTGGGAGGCTACGAGCAGTACTTC; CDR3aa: CASSLGGYEQYF
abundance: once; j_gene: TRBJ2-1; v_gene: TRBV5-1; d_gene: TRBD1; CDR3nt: TGCGCCAGCAGCTCCGAGGGACAGGCCTACAATGAGCAGTTCTTC; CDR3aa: CASSSEGQAYNEQFF
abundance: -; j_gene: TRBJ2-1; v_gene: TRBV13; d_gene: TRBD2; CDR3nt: TGTGCCAGCAGCGATTCCGGGACTAGTACCGCACTCTCCGGTGAGCAGTTCTTC; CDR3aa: CASSDSGTSTALSGEQFF
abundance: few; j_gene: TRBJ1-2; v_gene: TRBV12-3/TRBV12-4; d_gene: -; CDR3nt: TGTGCCAGCAGCTATACTAGAGGCTATGGCTACACCTTC; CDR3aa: CASSYTRGYGYTF
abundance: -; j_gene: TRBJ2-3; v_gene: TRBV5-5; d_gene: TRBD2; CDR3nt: TGTGCCAGCAGCTTGGCCCCGACTAGCGGGAGGGGGGGAAGCACAGATACGCAGTATTTT; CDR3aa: CASSLAPTSGRGGSTDTQYF
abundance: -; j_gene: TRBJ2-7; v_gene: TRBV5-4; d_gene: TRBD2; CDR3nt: TGTGCCAGCAGCTTGGGGACTAGCGGGAGGGGTAGGTACTTC; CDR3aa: CASSLGTSGRGRYF
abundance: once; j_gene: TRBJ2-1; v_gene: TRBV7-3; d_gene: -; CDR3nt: TGTGCCAGCAGCCCCCCGGGAACTGTAAACAATGAGCAGTTCTTC; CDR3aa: CASSPPGTVNNEQFF